This T cell receptor (beta chain) is drawn from a study of CD8+ T cells in alopecia areata. The sequencing template was cDNA reverse transcribed from extracted RNA. Sequencing used immunoSEQ multiplex PCR; TCRdb keeps in-frame clones, though not all of them. Of under 200,000 clones listed, under 70% are singletons. As to treatment: oral pan-JAK inhibitor, 5-10 mg twice daily. The V gene's germline CDR1 is SGHRS and CDR2 YFSETQ. This CDR3 spans 13 amino acids. V was cut by 5 bases and J by 5 bases, with 13 bases left in between. The chain employs TRBV5-1 and TRBJ2-5, with unresolved D. The starting material was CD4+ T cells sorted from blood, obtained at week 4, from a patient treated with tofacitinib. The clonotype originates from a human donor with alopecia areata. CDR3 loop: CASRSGPGETQYF. The CDR3 DNA follows: TGCGCCAGCAGATCCGGCCCCGGGGAGACCCAGTACTTC.